At least ten counts were recorded for the clone carrying this TCR beta chain. This sample is drawn from a study of response to subunit inactivated influenza vaccine. TCRdb re-derived calls from the RT-PCR reads in MiXCR, one entry per CDR3 protein. The data contain about 520,000 distinct CDR3 sequences, around 7.9% of them singletons. The CDR3 has 10 amino acids. V shed 5 bases and J shed 14 bases, with 12 bases lying between them. This material consisted of PBMCs from blood, taken roughly 24 months after vaccination. The TCR originated in a man aged 50 to 69 who received an inactivated influenza vaccine. V gene TRBV12-3 or TRBV12-4 combines with J gene TRBJ1-2; no clear D. CDR3 sequence (DNA): TGTGCCAGCAGTCGAGAGATACCGACCTTC. Its protein is CASSREIPTF.